This T cell receptor (beta chain) was observed in a study of blood T cell repertoires in COVID-19. Comments on this clone: This sample includes further DNA sequences coding for the same CDR3.

The CDR3 consists of 14 residues. Unmatched junction bases numbered 2, after V lost 4 bases and J lost 3 bases. Germline V gives CDR1 MNHEY, CDR2 SVGAGI. Only in-frame clones appear in the TCRdb table, and some are missing; sequencing was by immunoSEQ multiplex PCR. In the table there are under 450,000 clones, about 91% of which are singletons. Sequencing used peripheral blood. The chain recombines TRBV6-5 with TRBJ1-1; 10 nucleotides agree with TRBD1. This sequence originates from a woman in her forties or fifties with COVID-19, enrolled during active disease. CDR3 bases: TGTGCCAGCAGTTCCGGACAGGGGGACACTGAAGCTTTCTTT. Its protein product is CASSSGQGDTEAFF.